The present T cell receptor beta chain was sequenced within a study of blood T cell repertoires in COVID-19. As for the study in general: Material from acute and convalescent COVID-19 was sourced from the United States, Italy and Spain.

Original processing notes: Reference gene primers were amplified, and this amplification served to estimate nucleated cell counts. Only in-frame clones appear in the TCRdb table, and some are missing; sequencing was by immunoSEQ multiplex PCR. The V and J calls and the clone size are those of that table, but D and trimming were determined from the DNA. The table lists about 410,000 clones, 89% of them singletons. This clonotype was obtained from a woman in her forties with COVID-19, enrolled during active disease. The specimen was peripheral blood.

CDR3 in DNA: TGTGCCACCAGCAGGGACAGGGGGGCTTCACCCCTCCACTTT. As protein: CATSRDRGASPLHF. The V call is TRBV15, the J call TRBJ1-6; 10 nucleotides match TRBD1. The V gene end was trimmed by 3 bases and the J gene end by 9 bases; junction bases not matched to a gene: 2. CDR1 is LNHNV and CDR2 is YYDKDF in the germline V gene (reference sequence). The CDR3 consists of 14 residues.